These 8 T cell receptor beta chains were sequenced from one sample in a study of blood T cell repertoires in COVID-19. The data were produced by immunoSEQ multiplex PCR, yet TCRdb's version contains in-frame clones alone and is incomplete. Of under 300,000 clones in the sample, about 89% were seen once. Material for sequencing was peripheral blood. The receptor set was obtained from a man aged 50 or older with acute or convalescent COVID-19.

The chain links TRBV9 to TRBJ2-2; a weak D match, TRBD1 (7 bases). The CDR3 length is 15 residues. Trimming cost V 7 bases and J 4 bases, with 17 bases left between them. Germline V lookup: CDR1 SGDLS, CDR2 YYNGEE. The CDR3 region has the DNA TGTGCCAGCCACACTGGAGGGGGCCCCACCGGGGAGCTGTTTTTT. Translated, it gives CASHTGGGPTGELFF.

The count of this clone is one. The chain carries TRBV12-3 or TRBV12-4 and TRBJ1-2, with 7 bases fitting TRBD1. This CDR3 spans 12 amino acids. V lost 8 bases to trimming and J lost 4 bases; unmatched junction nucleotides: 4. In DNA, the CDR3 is TGTGCCAGCGAGGGACAGCTCTATGGCTACACCTTC. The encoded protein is CASEGQLYGYTF.

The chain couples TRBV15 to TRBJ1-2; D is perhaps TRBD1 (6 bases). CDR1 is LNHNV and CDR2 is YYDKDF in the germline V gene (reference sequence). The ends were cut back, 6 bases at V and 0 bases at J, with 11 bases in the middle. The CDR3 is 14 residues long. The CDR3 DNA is TGTGCCACCAGAGATCAGGGGTCTAACTATGGCTACACCTTC. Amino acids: CATRDQGSNYGYTF.

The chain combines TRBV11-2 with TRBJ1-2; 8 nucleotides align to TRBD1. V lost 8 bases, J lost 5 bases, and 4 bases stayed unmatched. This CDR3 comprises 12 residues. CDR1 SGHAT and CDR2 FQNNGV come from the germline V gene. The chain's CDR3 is CASGRTGYGYTF. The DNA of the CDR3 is TGTGCCAGCGGCCGGACAGGGTATGGCTACACCTTC.

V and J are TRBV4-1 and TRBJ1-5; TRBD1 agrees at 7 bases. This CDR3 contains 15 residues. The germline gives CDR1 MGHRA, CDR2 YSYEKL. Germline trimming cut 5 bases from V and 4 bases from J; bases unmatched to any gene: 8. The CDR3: CASSALAGGNQPQHF. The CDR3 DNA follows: TGCGCCAGCAGCGCCCTGGCAGGGGGAAATCAGCCCCAGCATTTT.

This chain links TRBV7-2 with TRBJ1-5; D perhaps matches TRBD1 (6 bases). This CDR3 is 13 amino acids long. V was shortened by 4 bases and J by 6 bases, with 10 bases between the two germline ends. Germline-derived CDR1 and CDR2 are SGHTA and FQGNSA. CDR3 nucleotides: TGTGCCAGCAGCTCCGACAGGTTTCAGCCCCAGCATTTT. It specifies CASSSDRFQPQHF.

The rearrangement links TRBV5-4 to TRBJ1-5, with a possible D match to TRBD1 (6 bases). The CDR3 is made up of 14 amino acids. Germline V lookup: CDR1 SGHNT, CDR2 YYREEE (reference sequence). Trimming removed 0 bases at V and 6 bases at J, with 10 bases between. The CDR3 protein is CASSLEGGSQPQHF. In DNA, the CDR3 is TGTGCCAGCAGCTTGGAAGGGGGAAGTCAGCCCCAGCATTTT.

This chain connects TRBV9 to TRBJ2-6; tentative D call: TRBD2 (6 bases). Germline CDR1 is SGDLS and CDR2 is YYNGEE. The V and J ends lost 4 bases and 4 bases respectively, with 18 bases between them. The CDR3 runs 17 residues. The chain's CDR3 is CASSPRASGSGANVLTF. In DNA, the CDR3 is TGTGCCAGCAGCCCACGGGCAAGCGGGTCCGGGGCCAACGTCCTGACTTTC.